This T cell receptor beta chain was obtained from a study of low-dose radiotherapy and immunotherapy resistance in tumors. Study in general: A dose of 1 Gy per fraction every two weeks went to Cohort 2, totaling 13 Gy over 26 weeks.

cDNA synthesis used a TRAV/TRBV-specific primer set for both chains. A roughly 22-cycle PCR with a constant-region primer and V-primer adapter amplified TCRs. Each CDR3 protein gets one entry after TCRdb re-called the reads with MiXCR. The data show about 82,000 distinct CDR3 sequences, with 18% seen just once and under 7.5% held by the top ten. This clonotype was detected many times. V was cut by 0 bases and J by 0 bases, with 7 bases left in between. CDR3 length equals 15 residues. Germline CDR1 MNHNS, CDR2 SASEGT. Time point noted: before trial treatment. This clonotype was sampled from a male donor with prostate cancer. The sample in question was PBMCs, obtained before treatment. This chain connects TRBV6-1 to TRBJ2-3, with D possibly TRBD2 on 5 matching bases. CDR3 DNA: TGTGCCAGCAGTGAAGCCCCGGGGAGCACAGATACGCAGTATTTT. Its translation: CASSEAPGSTDTQYF.